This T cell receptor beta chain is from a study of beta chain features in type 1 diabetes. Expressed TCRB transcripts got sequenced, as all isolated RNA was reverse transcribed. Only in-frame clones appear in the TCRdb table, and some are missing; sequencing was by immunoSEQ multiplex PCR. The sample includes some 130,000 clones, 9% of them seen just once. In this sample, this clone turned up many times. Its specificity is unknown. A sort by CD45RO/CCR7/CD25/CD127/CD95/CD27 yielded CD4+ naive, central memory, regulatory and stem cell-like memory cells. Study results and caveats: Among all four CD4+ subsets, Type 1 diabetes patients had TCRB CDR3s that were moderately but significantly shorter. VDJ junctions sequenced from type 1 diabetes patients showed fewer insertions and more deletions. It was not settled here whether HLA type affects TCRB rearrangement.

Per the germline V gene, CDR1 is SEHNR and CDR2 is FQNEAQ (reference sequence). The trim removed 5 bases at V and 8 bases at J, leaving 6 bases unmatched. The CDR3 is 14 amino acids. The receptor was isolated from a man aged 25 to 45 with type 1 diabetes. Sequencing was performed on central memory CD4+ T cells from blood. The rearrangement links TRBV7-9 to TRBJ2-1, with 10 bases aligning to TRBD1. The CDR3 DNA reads TGTGCCAGCAGCACCCGGGACAGGGGACATGAGCAGTTCTTC. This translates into CASSTRDRGHEQFF.